This paragraph reports one T cell receptor beta chain. Its specificity is not known. The sample is drawn from a study of T cells in localized non-small cell lung cancer. Study-wide results and caveats: Of the tissues analyzed, uninvolved adjacent lung showed maximal T cell clonality, greater than tumor.

Clones were sequenced by immunoSEQ multiplex PCR, and TCRdb holds only the in-frame ones, with some missing. The sample yields fewer than 15,000 clones, around 82% seen once. The CDR3 totals 14 residues. From germline, CDR1 is MGHRA and CDR2 YSYEKL. V was pared by 5 bases and J by 1 base, with 4 bases of the junction left unmatched. The chain employs TRBV4-1 and TRBJ2-7; TRBD2 agrees at 8 bases. This TCR derives from a female donor older than 55 with stage I squamous cell lung carcinoma. The starting material was peripheral blood, obtained before any cancer treatment. The DNA for the CDR3 is TGCGCCAGCAGCGAGGGACTAGAATCCTACGAGCAGTACTTC. It encodes CASSEGLESYEQYF.